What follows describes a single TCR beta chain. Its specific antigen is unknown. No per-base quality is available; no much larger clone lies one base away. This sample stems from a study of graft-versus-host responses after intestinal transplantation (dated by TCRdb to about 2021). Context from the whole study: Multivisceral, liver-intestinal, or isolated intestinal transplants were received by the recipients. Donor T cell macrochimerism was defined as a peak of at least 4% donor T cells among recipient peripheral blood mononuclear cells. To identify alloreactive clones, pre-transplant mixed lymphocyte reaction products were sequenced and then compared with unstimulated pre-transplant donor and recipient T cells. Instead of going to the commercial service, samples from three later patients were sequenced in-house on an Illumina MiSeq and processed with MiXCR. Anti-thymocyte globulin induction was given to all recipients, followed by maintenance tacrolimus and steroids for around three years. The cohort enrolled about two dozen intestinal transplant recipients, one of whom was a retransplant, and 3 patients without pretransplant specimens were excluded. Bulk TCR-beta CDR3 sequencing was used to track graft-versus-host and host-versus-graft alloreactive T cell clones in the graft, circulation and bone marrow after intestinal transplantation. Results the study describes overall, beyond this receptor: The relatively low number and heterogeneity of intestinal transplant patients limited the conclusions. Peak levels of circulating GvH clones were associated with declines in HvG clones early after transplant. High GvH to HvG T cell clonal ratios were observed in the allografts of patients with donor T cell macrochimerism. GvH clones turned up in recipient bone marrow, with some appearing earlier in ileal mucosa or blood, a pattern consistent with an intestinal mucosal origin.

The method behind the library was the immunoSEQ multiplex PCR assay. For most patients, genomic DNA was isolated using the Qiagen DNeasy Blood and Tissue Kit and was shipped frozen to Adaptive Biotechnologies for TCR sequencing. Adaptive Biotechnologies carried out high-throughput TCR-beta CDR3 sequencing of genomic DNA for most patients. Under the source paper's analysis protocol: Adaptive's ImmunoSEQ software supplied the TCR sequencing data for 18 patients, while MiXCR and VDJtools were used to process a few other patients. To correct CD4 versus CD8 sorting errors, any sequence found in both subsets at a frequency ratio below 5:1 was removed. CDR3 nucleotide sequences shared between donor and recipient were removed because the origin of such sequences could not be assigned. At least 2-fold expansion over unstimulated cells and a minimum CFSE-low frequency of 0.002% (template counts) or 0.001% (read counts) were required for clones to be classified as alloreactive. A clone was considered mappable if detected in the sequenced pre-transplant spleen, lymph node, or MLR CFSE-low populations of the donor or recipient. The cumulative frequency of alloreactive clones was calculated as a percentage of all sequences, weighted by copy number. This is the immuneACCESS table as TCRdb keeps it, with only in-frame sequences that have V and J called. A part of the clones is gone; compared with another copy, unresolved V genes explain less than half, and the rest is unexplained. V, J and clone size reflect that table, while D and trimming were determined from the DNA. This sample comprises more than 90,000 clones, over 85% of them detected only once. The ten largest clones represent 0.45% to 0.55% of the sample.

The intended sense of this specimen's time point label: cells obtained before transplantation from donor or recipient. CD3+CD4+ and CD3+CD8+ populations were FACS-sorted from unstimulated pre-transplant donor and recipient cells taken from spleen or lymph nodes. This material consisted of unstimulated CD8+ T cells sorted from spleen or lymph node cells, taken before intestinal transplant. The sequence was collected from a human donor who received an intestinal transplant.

The DNA sequence is TGTGCCAGCAGCTTAGTGTCCCTAGCTTCCACCATATATTTT. This is translated as CASSLVSLASTIYF. The sequence links TRBV13 to TRBJ1-3; a confident D gene designation cannot be given. The CDR3 contains 14 residues, cysteine and phenylalanine counted. CDR3 DNA only is kept here, 42 bases in frame from base 1. Deletion took 1 base off V and 9 bases off J, with a span of 13 bases between the germline ends. Sequences PRHDT (CDR1) and FYEKMQ (CDR2) are obtained from the germline V gene (reference sequence).